The 5 T cell receptor beta chains presented below share a single source sample, sequenced in a study of T cells in Graves' hyperthyroidism and ophthalmopathy (dated by TCRdb to the late 2010s). The library came from multiplex PCR. Sequencing took place on an Illumina HiSeq 2000. The TCR beta CDR3 regions were amplified from RNA transcripts. For the first round of RT-PCR on the TCR CDR3, the HTBI primer set was used together with the Qiagen OneStep RT-PCR kit. The raw public reads went through TCRdb reprocessing: fastp at Q25, MiXCR clone calling, in-frame beta chains kept. Merged by CDR3 protein, the rows form single entries marked with the most common genes and DNA. Here the sample has about 480,000 distinct CDR3 sequences; roughly 14% occur a single time. The top ten constitute under 20% of the sample. Sequenced sample: blood. These TCRs come from a woman aged 18-30 years with Graves' hyperthyroidism.

In its sample, this clonotype was seen a few times. The J gene is TRBJ2-5, the V gene TRBV7-3; D gene ambiguous. CDR3 length: 14 residues. Germline assignment: CDR1 SGHTA and CDR2 FQGTGA. Trimming left V 5 bases short and J 5 bases short, with 15 bases between. As DNA, the CDR3 is TGTGCCAGCAGCCCCCCGGACCGACCGGAGACCCAGTACTTC. Translating it yields CASSPPDRPETQYF. The entire variable domain, with the rest obtained from reference TRBV7-3 and TRBJ2-5, is as follows: GAGVSQTPSNKVTEKGKYVELRCDPISGHTALYWYRQSLGQGPEFLIYFQGTGAADDSGLPNDRFFAVRPEGSVSTLKIQRTERGDSAVYLCASSPPDRPETQYFGPGTRLLVL.

This clonotype was seen many times. The chain recombines TRBV30 with TRBJ1-3; no firm D call. Germline values: CDR1 GTSNPN, CDR2 SVGIG (reference sequence). Trimming took 0 bases from V and 2 from J, leaving 11 bases between them. This CDR3 spans 15 amino acids. CDR3 DNA sequence: TGTGCCTGGAGTGTACGTCGCGGAGCTGGAAACACCATATATTTT. Protein: CAWSVRRGAGNTIYF.

The chain links TRBV3-1 to TRBJ2-6, with 8 positions matching TRBD2. The CDR3 sequence is 18 residues long. Trimming removed 4 bases from V and 0 bases from J; junction bases left unmatched: 8. Germline CDR1 and CDR2: LGHDT and YNNKEL (reference sequence). The DNA of the CDR3 is TGTGCCAGCAGCCCTAATAGCGGGATGTTCTCTGGGGCCAACGTCCTGACTTTC. Its protein is CASSPNSGMFSGANVLTF.

The sample holds many counts of this clonotype. The chain links TRBV5-1 to TRBJ2-7; 8 bases are a match to TRBD1. CDR3 length: 14 residues. CDR1 is SGHRS and CDR2 is YFSETQ in the germline V gene. J gave up 5 bases and V 0 bases, and 4 bases lay outside the gene matches. CDR3 in amino acids: CASSLGDRRDEQYV. CDR3 bases: TGCGCCAGCAGCTTGGGGGACAGGAGGGACGAGCAGTACGTC.

This clonotype showed up many times. The chain couples TRBV9 to TRBJ2-7; D possibly corresponds to TRBD1 (6 bases). Germline loops: CDR1 SGDLS, CDR2 YYNGEE. There are 16 residues in the CDR3. V lost 0 bases to trimming and J lost 0 bases, with 13 bases between them. The DNA for the CDR3 is TGTGCCAGCAGCGTAGCTGGAGACAGGTTCTCCTACGAGCAGTACGTC. Translating gives CASSVAGDRFSYEQYV.